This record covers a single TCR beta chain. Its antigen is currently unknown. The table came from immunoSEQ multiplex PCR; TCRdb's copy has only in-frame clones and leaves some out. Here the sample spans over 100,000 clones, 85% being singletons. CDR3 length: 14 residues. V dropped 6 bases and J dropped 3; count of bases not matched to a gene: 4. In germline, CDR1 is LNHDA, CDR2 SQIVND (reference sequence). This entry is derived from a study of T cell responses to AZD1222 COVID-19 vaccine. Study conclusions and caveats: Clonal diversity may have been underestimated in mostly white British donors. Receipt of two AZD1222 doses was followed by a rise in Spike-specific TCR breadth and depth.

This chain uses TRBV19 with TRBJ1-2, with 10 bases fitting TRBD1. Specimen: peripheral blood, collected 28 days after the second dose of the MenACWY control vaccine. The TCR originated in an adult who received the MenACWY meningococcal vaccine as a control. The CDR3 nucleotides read TGTGCCAGTAGCCGGACAGGGGGTGACTATGGCTACACCTTC. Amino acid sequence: CASSRTGGDYGYTF.